These 10 T cell receptor beta chains came from one sample sequenced in a study of cytotoxic CD8 clonotypes in ibrutinib-treated CLL. Clones were read by immunoSEQ multiplex PCR, and TCRdb kept only the in-frame ones, dropping some. The table has roughly 180,000 clones, roughly four fifths seen once. Material: PBMCs, obtained after 24 months of ibrutinib treatment. The receptors here all came from a human donor with chronic lymphocytic leukemia.

The V gene is TRBV7-2, the J gene TRBJ2-3; 10 nucleotides match TRBD2. This CDR3 comprises 17 residues. V lost 5 bases, J lost 5 bases, and 13 bases stayed unmatched. Germline-derived CDR1 and CDR2 are SGHTA and FQGNSA. The CDR3 reads CASSTARSGRAIDTQYF. CDR3 sequence (DNA): TGTGCCAGCAGCACGGCGAGGAGCGGGAGGGCCATAGATACGCAGTATTTT.

The sample holds one count of this clone. This chain uses TRBV5-6 with TRBJ2-1; a weak D match, TRBD1 (6 bases). The germline V gene encodes CDR1 SGHDT and CDR2 YYEEEE. The CDR3 loop spans 15 amino acids. V dropped 0 bases and J dropped 2 bases, with 9 bases sitting between them. This CDR3 reads CASSLGGGTYNEQFF. In DNA form, the CDR3 reads TGTGCCAGCAGCTTGGGAGGGGGTACCTACAATGAGCAGTTCTTC.

The V and J genes are TRBV6-5 and TRBJ2-7; 7 positions agree with TRBD1. V lost 6 bases, J lost 3 bases, and 8 bases stayed unmatched. CDR1 is MNHEY, CDR2 SVGAGI, per germline. The CDR3 sequence is 14 residues long. The CDR3 reads CASSSIYRGYEQYF. CDR3 nucleotides: TGTGCCAGCAGCTCAATTTACAGGGGCTACGAGCAGTACTTC.

The chain has TRBV21-1 and TRBJ2-5; no DNA check was done on the table's D call, TRBD1. TRBV21-1 is noted as a pseudogene. The CDR3 covers 17 residues. The CDR3 sequence is CASSKEAGASVQETQYF. The CDR3 DNA reads as TGTGCCAGCAGCAAAGAGGCAGGGGCCTCGGTACAAGAGACCCAGTACTTC.

CDR3: CAWRQAGGGDTQYF. The CDR3, as DNA: TGTGCCTGGAGGCAGGCGGGGGGGGGAGATACGCAGTATTTT. V gene TRBV30 combines with J gene TRBJ2-3; 9 bases align to TRBD2. Looked up from germline, CDR1 is GTSNPN and CDR2 is SVGIG (reference sequence). This CDR3 has 14 residues. J gave up 5 bases and V 3 bases, and 6 bases lay outside the gene matches.

The CDR3, as DNA: TGTGCCTGGATCGAACAGTATGGCTACACCTTC. This codes for CAWIEQYGYTF. This sequence joins TRBV30 and TRBJ1-2; D gene unclear. V lost 4 bases, J lost 5 bases, and 8 bases lay in between. Germline assignment: CDR1 GTSNPN and CDR2 SVGIG (reference sequence). CDR3 length: 11 amino acids. The full variable domain, its missing parts supplied by reference TRBV30 and TRBJ1-2, is SQTIHQWPATLVQPVGSPLSLECTVEGTSNPNLYWYRQAAGRGLQLLFYSVGIGQISSEVPQNLSASRPQDRQFILSSKKLLLSDSGFYLCAWIEQYGYTFGSGTRLTVV.

Written as DNA, the CDR3 is TGCGCCAGCAGCCAAGATCCTAAGGCAAGGCGGGGGGGCAGAGATACGCAGTATTTT. Protein product: CASSQDPKARRGGRDTQYF. V and J are TRBV4-1 and TRBJ2-3; 9 positions agree with TRBD2. Germline CDR1 MGHRA, CDR2 YSYEKL. V shed 0 bases, J shed 5 bases, and the junction held 15 bases outside the gene matches. The CDR3 sequence is 19 residues long.

This clone was observed a handful of times. J is TRBJ1-2 and V is TRBV16; tentative D call: TRBD1 (5 bases). CDR1 and CDR2 from the germline V gene are KGHSY and FQNENV. The CDR3 spans 14 residues. V was clipped by 3 bases and J by 7 bases, with 15 bases between them. The CDR3 DNA reads TGTGCCAGCAGCCATCTTCCGGGACGGGGTGGCTACACCTTC. Translation gives CASSHLPGRGGYTF.

This clone appeared a single time. The chain uses TRBV2 and TRBJ2-3; 10 nucleotides align to TRBD2. From germline, CDR1 is SNHLY and CDR2 FYNNEI. The junction had 6 bases not matched to a gene; V was cut back by 6 bases and J by 0 bases. This CDR3 region has 16 residues. For the CDR3, the DNA is TGTGCCAGCAGGAGGACTAGCGGAGCTAGCACAGATACGCAGTATTTT. As protein: CASRRTSGASTDTQYF.

The rearrangement joins TRBV7-9 to TRBJ2-7; possibly TRBD2 for D (7 bases). Germline CDR1 reads SEHNR; CDR2 reads FQNEAQ (reference sequence). The CDR3 consists of 13 residues. The germline V and J ends were trimmed by 2 bases and 6 bases, with 11 bases remaining between them. For the CDR3, the DNA is TGTGCCAGCAGCTTACAGGGAGGGGGCGAGCAGTACTTC. Its protein is CASSLQGGGEQYF.